A selection of T cell receptor beta chains follows, all from one sample in a study of CD8 T cells in ankylosing spondylitis. TCRdb ran MiXCR on the 5' RACE reads and lists one entry per CDR3 protein. Of under 250,000 distinct CDR3 sequences listed, more than 5.5% are singletons. Sequencing was carried out using blood, either unsorted or a sorted T cell fraction (not recorded which). All receptors come from a male donor with ankylosing spondylitis. The CDR3 runs from the conserved cysteine through the conserved F or W. A D gene is named only where the DNA matches it firmly. Rows may omit the clone size; those that give it use once, few, many or a size class.

J gene	clone size	V gene	D gene	CDR3 DNA	CDR3 protein
TRBJ2-7	many	TRBV7-9	TRBD2	TGTGCCAGCAGCTTAGCTAGCGGGATGGATTACGAGCAGTACTTC	CASSLASGMDYEQYF
TRBJ1-1	many	TRBV12-5	.	TGTGCTAGTGGTTTGGTAGTCGGAAAAGCTTTCTTT	CASGLVVGKAFF
TRBJ1-5	many	TRBV7-9	.	TGTGCCAGCAGCCCGGACATCCGTGAGCCCCAGCATTTT	CASSPDIREPQHF
TRBJ2-3	few	TRBV5-1	TRBD2	TGCGCCAGCAGCACGGAACTAGCGGGAGGCCGGGGAGATACGCAGTATTTT	CASSTELAGGRGDTQYF
TRBJ2-5	.	TRBV5-1	TRBD1	TGCGCCAGCAGCTTGGCCGCGACAGGGTACCAAGAGACCCAGTACTTC	CASSLAATGYQETQYF
TRBJ2-7	.	TRBV10-3	TRBD1	TGTGCCATCGGGACAGGGGGCGCGGACGAGCAGTACTTC	CAIGTGGADEQYF
TRBJ1-5	many	TRBV27	.	TGTGCCAGCAGTTTAGCCAGTCATCAGCCCCAGCATTTT	CASSLASHQPQHF
TRBJ2-7	.	TRBV20-1	.	TGCAGTGCTAGATACCCAGGGTACCACGAGCAGTACTTC	CSARYPGYHEQYF
TRBJ2-7	.	TRBV30	TRBD1	TGTGCCTGGAGTCGCAGGGGGTTCTACGAGCAGTACTTC	CAWSRRGFYEQYF
TRBJ1-2	few	TRBV7-6	TRBD1	TGTGCCAGCAGCTCCCGGACAGGGGGGGGTGGCTACACCTTC	CASSSRTGGGGYTF
TRBJ2-3	many	TRBV29-1	.	TGCAGCGTTCTGACAGGTGGGCGCTCAAATACGCAGTATTTT	CSVLTGGRSNTQYF
TRBJ2-2	many	TRBV10-3	TRBD2	TGTGCCATCGGTACTAGCGGGGGAAACGGGGAGCTGTTTTTT	CAIGTSGGNGELFF
TRBJ2-1	.	TRBV4-1	TRBD2	TGCGCCAGCAGCCAAGATCGGGTGTATAGACTAGCGGGATCTTTTCAGTTCTTC	CASSQDRVYRLAGSFQFF
TRBJ2-5	many	TRBV9	TRBD2	TGTGCCAGCAGCGCCGGACTAGCGGCTCAAGAGACCCAGTACTTC	CASSAGLAAQETQYF
TRBJ2-1	.	TRBV20-1	TRBD2	TGCAGTGCTAGAGTCCGGACTAGACGCTACAATGAGCAGTTCTTC	CSARVRTRRYNEQFF
TRBJ1-1	few	TRBV9	.	TGTGCCAGCACCAAGGGGTCTTCCGGGCGGAACACTGAAGCTTTCTTT	CASTKGSSGRNTEAFF
TRBJ1-4	few	TRBV12-3/TRBV12-4	TRBD1	TGTGCCAGCAGTTTCTCCCCGGGACAGGGGCGGAGGGAAAAACTGTTTTTT	CASSFSPGQGRREKLFF
TRBJ2-1	many	TRBV25-1	.	TGTGCCAGCACCGAATCAGGCTCCTACAATGAGCAGTTCTTC	CASTESGSYNEQFF
TRBJ2-5	few	TRBV6-1	TRBD2	TGTGCCAGCCAGGGCCTAGCGGGGAAGGGGGAGACCCAGTACTTC	CASQGLAGKGETQYF
TRBJ1-5	few	TRBV18	TRBD1	TGTGCCAGCTCGTCGAACAGGGGTGGAAGCAATCAGCCCCAGCATTTT	CASSSNRGGSNQPQHF
TRBJ1-6	few	TRBV6-2/TRBV6-3	.	TGTGCCAGCACCGACTGGGGGGCGAGGGATTCACCCCTCCACTTT	CASTDWGARDSPLHF
TRBJ2-7	many	TRBV29-1	.	TGCAGCGTCGCAGAGGTCTACGAGCAGTACTTC	CSVAEVYEQYF
TRBJ1-1	many	TRBV9	TRBD1	TGTGCCAGCAGCGTAGGGACAGGGCCGGGGACTGAAGCTTTCTTT	CASSVGTGPGTEAFF
TRBJ2-1	many	TRBV6-1	TRBD1	TGTGCCAGCAGCAGGGGGTACTACAATGAGCAGTTCTTC	CASSRGYYNEQFF
TRBJ2-7	.	TRBV12-3/TRBV12-4	.	TGTGCCAGCAGTTTTAGCCCAAACTACGAGCAGTACTTC	CASSFSPNYEQYF
TRBJ1-4	few	TRBV29-1	.	TGCAGCGCTCGGGGGGAAACAGGGTCGACTAATGAAAAACTGTTTTTT	CSARGETGSTNEKLFF
TRBJ1-4	many	TRBV11-1	.	TGTGCCAGCAGCTTAGCGGGTTGGCAGGGAACAACTAATGAAAAACTGTTTTTT	CASSLAGWQGTTNEKLFF
TRBJ1-2	many	TRBV4-3	.	TGCGCCAGCAGCCAAGGGGCACGTCCAAACTATGGCTACACCTTC	CASSQGARPNYGYTF
TRBJ2-2	many	TRBV14	.	TGTGCCAGCAGCCAAGCATACACCGGGGAGCTGTTTTTT	CASSQAYTGELFF
TRBJ2-2	many	TRBV20-1	TRBD1	TGCAGTGCTCGGGACAGGGAGATGACCGGGGAGCTGTTTTTT	CSARDREMTGELFF
TRBJ1-5	many	TRBV27	TRBD1	TGTGCCAGCAGTCGGGGACAGCCCCATCAGCCCCAGCATTTT	CASSRGQPHQPQHF
TRBJ1-1	.	TRBV20-1	.	TGCAGTGCTCCTTTAAGTTCCTTTGAAGCTTTCTTT	CSAPLSSFEAFF
TRBJ2-5	few	TRBV7-3	.	TGTGCCAGCAGCCCGACAGGCCTTCAGGAGACCCAGTACTTC	CASSPTGLQETQYF
TRBJ1-1	many	TRBV7-2	.	TGTGCCAGCAGCTTACCCGACAGATACATGAACACTGAAGCTTTCTTT	CASSLPDRYMNTEAFF
TRBJ2-5	.	TRBV6-1	TRBD2	TGTGCCAGCAGGGAGTGGAGTAGCGGGGAAGAGACCCAGTACTTC	CASREWSSGEETQYF
TRBJ2-3	many	TRBV4-3	.	TGCGCCAGCAGCCAAGGGGTTGTCCGTAGCACAGATACGCAGTATTTT	CASSQGVVRSTDTQYF
TRBJ2-7	.	TRBV6-1	TRBD1	TGTGCCAGCAGTGAAATGAACAGGGGCGAGCAGTACTTC	CASSEMNRGEQYF
TRBJ2-7	many	TRBV20-1	.	TGCAGTGCTCCAGGCTGGGATGGGTCCTACGAGCAGTACTTC	CSAPGWDGSYEQYF
TRBJ1-5	many	TRBV7-9	.	TGTGCCAGCAGCCCTCCTGGGGCAGGGCCCCAGCCCCAGCATTTT	CASSPPGAGPQPQHF
TRBJ1-6	many	TRBV27	.	TGTGCCAGCGGGGGACTGAACACTAATTCACCCCTCCACTTT	CASGGLNTNSPLHF
TRBJ2-1	.	TRBV6-2/TRBV6-3	.	TGTGCCAGCAGTTACGGGGGCGTTGAGCAGTTCTTC	CASSYGGVEQFF
TRBJ1-1	many	TRBV4-1	.	TGCGCCAGCAGCCAAGTGGACACCGCTTGGACTGAAGCTTTCTTT	CASSQVDTAWTEAFF
TRBJ1-5	few	TRBV24-1	.	TGTGCCACCAGTGATCTGGCAGGGGGCAATCAGCCCCAGCATTTT	CATSDLAGGNQPQHF
TRBJ1-3	few	TRBV6-1	.	TGTGCCAGCACCAAATGGGAGACTGGAAACACCATATATTTT	CASTKWETGNTIYF
TRBJ2-1	many	TRBV7-9	TRBD2	TGTGCCAGCAGCTTACTTGCGGGAGTGAATGAGCAGTTCTTC	CASSLLAGVNEQFF
TRBJ2-7	few	TRBV4-3	.	TGCGCCAGCAGCCAAGTAGGATCGAACCCACCCTACGAGCAGTACTTC	CASSQVGSNPPYEQYF
TRBJ2-3	.	TRBV27	.	TGTGCCAGCAGTTTATTAAGACCCGGCACAGATACGCAGTATTTT	CASSLLRPGTDTQYF
TRBJ1-5	many	TRBV28	.	TGTGCCAGCAGCAGGGTCCGCAATCAGCCCCAGCATTTT	CASSRVRNQPQHF
TRBJ2-1	few	TRBV5-1	.	TGCGCCAGCAGCTTGAGGGGGGCAGGGGGTGTTCGGGATGAGCAGTTCTTC	CASSLRGAGGVRDEQFF
TRBJ1-1	many	TRBV6-1	.	TGTGCCAGCAGTATAGGTATCAACACTGAAGCTTTCTTT	CASSIGINTEAFF
TRBJ1-3	.	TRBV9	.	TGTGCCAGCAGCACGGGATACTCTGGAAACACCATATATTTT	CASSTGYSGNTIYF
TRBJ1-1	.	TRBV14	TRBD1	TGTGCCAGCAGCCAAGATGGCCGGGACAGGGGCCGGTTGAACACTGAAGCTTTCTTT	CASSQDGRDRGRLNTEAFF
TRBJ1-2	many	TRBV6-1	.	TGTGCCAGCAGTGAGCCTCCGGGTTTCAACTATGGCTACACCTTC	CASSEPPGFNYGYTF
TRBJ2-1	.	TRBV6-5	TRBD1	TGTGCCAGCAGTTACGGGGCAGGGGGCCTTGAGCAGTTCTTC	CASSYGAGGLEQFF
TRBJ2-1	many	TRBV21-1	.	TGTGCCAGCACCCTTCCAGGGGCCCAGGGGGGGAATGAGCAGTTCTTC	CASTLPGAQGGNEQFF
TRBJ1-2	few	TRBV7-8	.	TGTGCCAGCAGCTTATCAGAGAGGGAAGGCTACACCTTC	CASSLSEREGYTF
TRBJ1-2	few	TRBV18	TRBD1	TGTGCCAGCTCACCGGGGGACAGTGGCTACACCTTC	CASSPGDSGYTF
TRBJ1-1	many	TRBV7-9	.	TGTGCCAGCAGCTTCATGGGGGACATCTGGATGAACACTGAAGCTTTCTTT	CASSFMGDIWMNTEAFF